This T cell receptor beta chain was recorded in a study of T cell changes during pregnancy in multiple sclerosis. Germline CDR1 LGHNA, CDR2 YSLEER. V lost 4 bases, J lost 4 bases, and 7 bases stayed unmatched. CDR3 length equals 15 residues. The table came from immunoSEQ multiplex PCR; TCRdb's copy has only in-frame clones and leaves some out. The table shows 60,000 to 85,000 clones, with approximately 94% occurring only once. V gene TRBV4-3 combines with J gene TRBJ2-1; TRBD2 agrees at 7 bases. The sequence came from a female donor with multiple sclerosis, enrolled in a pregnancy study. The source material was peripheral blood, sampled in the third trimester of pregnancy. Here the CDR3 reads CASSPVWDYYNEQFF. DNA of the CDR3: TGCGCCAGCAGCCCAGTCTGGGACTATTACAATGAGCAGTTCTTC.